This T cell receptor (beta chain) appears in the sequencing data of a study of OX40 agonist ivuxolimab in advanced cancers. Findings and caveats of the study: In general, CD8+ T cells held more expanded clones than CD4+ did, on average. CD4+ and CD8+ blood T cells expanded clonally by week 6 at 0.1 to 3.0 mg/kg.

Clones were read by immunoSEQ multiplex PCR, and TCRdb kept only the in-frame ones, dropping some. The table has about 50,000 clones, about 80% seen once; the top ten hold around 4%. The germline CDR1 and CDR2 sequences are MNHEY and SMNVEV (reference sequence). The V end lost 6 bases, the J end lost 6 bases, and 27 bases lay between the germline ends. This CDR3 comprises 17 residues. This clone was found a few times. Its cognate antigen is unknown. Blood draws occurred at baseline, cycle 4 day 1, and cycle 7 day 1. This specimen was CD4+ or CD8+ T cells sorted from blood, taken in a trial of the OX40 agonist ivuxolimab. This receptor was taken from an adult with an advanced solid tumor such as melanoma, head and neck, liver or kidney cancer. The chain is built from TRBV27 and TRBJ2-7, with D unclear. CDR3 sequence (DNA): TGTGCCAGCAGCTTCAGTTATTACGAGACCCAACCACTCGAGCAGTACTTC. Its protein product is CASSFSYYETQPLEQYF.